Listed below are T cell receptor beta chains from one sample, sequenced in a study of blood T cell repertoires in COVID-19. Clones were sequenced by immunoSEQ multiplex PCR, and TCRdb holds only the in-frame ones, with some missing. This repertoire shows some 73,000 clones, 82% found once; its top ten account for around 4.1%. The material sequenced was peripheral blood. The origin of the receptors is a woman aged 55-69 years with acute or convalescent COVID-19. CDR3s include the opening cysteine and the closing phenylalanine or tryptophan. Fields, in order: V gene, clone size, J gene, D gene, CDR3 DNA, CDR3 protein. D genes are given only for firm matches. Clone size is stated in some rows and not others, as once, few, many or a class when expanded.

v_gene: TRBV11-3; abundance: once; j_gene: TRBJ2-2; d_gene: .; CDR3nt: TGTGCCAGTTCGAGACAAGATAGGCCCGGGGAGCTGTTTTTT; CDR3aa: CASSRQDRPGELFF
v_gene: TRBV9; abundance: .; j_gene: TRBJ1-1; d_gene: TRBD1; CDR3nt: TGTGCCAGCAGCGTGCGGGGGACAGGCTATAACACTGAAGCTTTCTTT; CDR3aa: CASSVRGTGYNTEAFF
v_gene: TRBV29-1; abundance: .; j_gene: TRBJ1-2; d_gene: TRBD1; CDR3nt: TGCAGCGTTGACGGCGGGACAGGATATGGCTACACCTTC; CDR3aa: CSVDGGTGYGYTF
v_gene: TRBV30; abundance: .; j_gene: TRBJ2-2; d_gene: TRBD1; CDR3nt: TGTGCCGGAACCCGGGACAGGCAACACACCGGGGAGCTGTTTTTT; CDR3aa: CAGTRDRQHTGELFF
v_gene: TRBV18; abundance: .; j_gene: TRBJ1-2; d_gene: TRBD1; CDR3nt: TGTGCCAGCTCACGACGGGACAGGGAGTACGGCTACACCTTC; CDR3aa: CASSRRDREYGYTF
v_gene: TRBV19; abundance: .; j_gene: TRBJ2-5; d_gene: .; CDR3nt: TGTGCCAGTAGTACCCGAGTGCTCCAAGAGACCCAGTACTTC; CDR3aa: CASSTRVLQETQYF
v_gene: TRBV12-3/TRBV12-4; abundance: .; j_gene: TRBJ2-1; d_gene: .; CDR3nt: TGTGCCAGCAGTCCGCCGAGCTACAGTGAGCAGTTCTTC; CDR3aa: CASSPPSYSEQFF
v_gene: TRBV6-1; abundance: .; j_gene: TRBJ2-7; d_gene: .; CDR3nt: TGTGCCAGCAGTGAAGCTGGGCAGGCCGGTCTCTACGAGCAGTACTTC; CDR3aa: CASSEAGQAGLYEQYF
v_gene: TRBV7-9; abundance: .; j_gene: TRBJ1-1; d_gene: TRBD1; CDR3nt: TGTGCCAGCAGCTCTGGACAGGACACTGAAGCTTTCTTT; CDR3aa: CASSSGQDTEAFF
v_gene: TRBV28; abundance: .; j_gene: TRBJ1-6; d_gene: TRBD1; CDR3nt: TGTGCCAGCAGTTTATCGATGGGGACAGCAGCACCCCTCCACTTT; CDR3aa: CASSLSMGTAAPLHF